This T cell receptor (beta chain) derives from a study of shared clonotypes between healthy human individuals. Overall study findings and caveats: There were few donors, and this limited the genetic and exposure-history diversity represented.

Every immunoSEQ plate was one replicate of a subset's evenly spread DNA. The authors ran unsorted PBMC replicate PCRs on around 270 ng DNA, around 27,000 T cell genomes. TCRdb's copy holds only in-frame clones and misses some; the assay was immunoSEQ multiplex PCR. The data contain about 470,000 clones, about 85% of them singletons. The V segment lost 7 bases and the J segment 5 bases; nucleotides outside the gene matches: 16. CDR3 size: 17 residues. Note on this clone: The antigen is not known.

V gene TRBV6-7 combines with J gene TRBJ1-5; 8 bases align to TRBD1. TRBV6-7 is marked as an open reading frame, function uncertain. The source material was PBMCs. The receptor's source is a woman aged 35 to 49 in good health. Some clones in this sample may be carry-over from other donors' samples. The CDR3 DNA reads TGTGCCAGCACCGCGAGGGAAGCAGGGGGCTGGCATCAGCCCCAGCATTTT. Encoded protein: CASTAREAGGWHQPQHF.